Ten or more counts support the clone carrying this T cell receptor (beta chain). Its target is not known. V shed 3 bases and J 1 base; nucleotides not matched to a gene: 4. The CDR3 has 14 amino acids. The germline V gene encodes CDR1 DFQATT and CDR2 SNEGSKA (reference sequence). The time point: newly diagnosed GD, antithyroid drugs for less than 3 months. From RNA extracted from PBMCs, the TCR library was made. This record belongs to a study of regulatory T cells in long-lasting Graves disease. Overall study findings and caveats: Persistent Graves' patients showed less TCR diversity than newly diagnosed ones.

Libraries of TCR beta came from iRepertoire HTBI primers plus Arm-PCR of CDR3 regions. TCRdb fed the multiplex PCR reads into MiXCR, producing one record per CDR3 protein. The sample consists of 400,000 to 550,000 distinct CDR3 sequences, 14% to 15% of them appearing once. This sample was also put to use in a study of T cells in Graves' hyperthyroidism and ophthalmopathy.

The gene calls are TRBV20-1 and TRBJ2-3; 7 bases are a match to TRBD2. Sample: peripheral blood mononuclear cells (PBMCs), taken at new diagnosis, from a patient treated with antithyroid drugs. The clonotype originates from a woman in her 30s with Graves disease. The DNA of the CDR3 is TGCAGTGCTAGTTCCCGGGAGGGCACAGATACGCAGTATTTT. Its protein product is CSASSREGTDTQYF.